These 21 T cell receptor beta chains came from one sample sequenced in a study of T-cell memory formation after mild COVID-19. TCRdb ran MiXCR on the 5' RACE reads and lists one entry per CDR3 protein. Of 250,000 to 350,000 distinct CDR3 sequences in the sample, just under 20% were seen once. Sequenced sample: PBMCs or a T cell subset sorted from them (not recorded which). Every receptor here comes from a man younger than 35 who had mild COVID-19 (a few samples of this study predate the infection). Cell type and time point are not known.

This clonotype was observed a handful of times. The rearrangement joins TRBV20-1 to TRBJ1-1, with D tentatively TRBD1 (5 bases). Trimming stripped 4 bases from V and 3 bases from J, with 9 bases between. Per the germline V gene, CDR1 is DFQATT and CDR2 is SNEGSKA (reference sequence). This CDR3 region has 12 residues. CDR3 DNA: TGCAGTGCTACTGGGGGGGACACTGAAGCTTTCTTT. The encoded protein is CSATGGDTEAFF.

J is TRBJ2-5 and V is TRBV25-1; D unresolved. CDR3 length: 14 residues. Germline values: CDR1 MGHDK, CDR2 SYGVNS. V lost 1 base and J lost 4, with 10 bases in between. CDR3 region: CASSESPPGETQYF. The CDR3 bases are TGTGCCAGCAGTGAATCGCCCCCGGGAGAGACCCAGTACTTC.

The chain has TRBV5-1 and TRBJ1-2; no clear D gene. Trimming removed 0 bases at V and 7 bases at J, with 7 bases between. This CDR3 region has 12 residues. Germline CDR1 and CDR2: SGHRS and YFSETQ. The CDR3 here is CASSLASVGYTF. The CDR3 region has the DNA TGCGCCAGCAGCTTGGCGTCTGTTGGCTACACCTTC.

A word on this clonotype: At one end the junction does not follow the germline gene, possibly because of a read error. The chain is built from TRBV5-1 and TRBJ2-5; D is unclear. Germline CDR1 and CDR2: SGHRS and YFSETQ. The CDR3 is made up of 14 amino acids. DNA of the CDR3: TGCGCCAGCAGCTTGGCAATGGGTGAAGAGACCAAGTACTTC. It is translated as CASSLAMGEETKYF. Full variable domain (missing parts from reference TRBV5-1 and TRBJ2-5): KAGVTQTPRYLIKTRGQQVTLSCSPISGHRSVSWYQQTPGQGLQFLFEYFSETQRNKGNFPGRFSGRQFSNSRSEMNVSTLELGDSALYLCASSLAMGEETKYFGPGTRLLVL.

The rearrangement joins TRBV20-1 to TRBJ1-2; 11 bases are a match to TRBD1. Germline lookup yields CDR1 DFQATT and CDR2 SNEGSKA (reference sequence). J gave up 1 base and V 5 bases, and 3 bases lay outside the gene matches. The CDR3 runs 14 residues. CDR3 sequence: CSAAGTGGNYGYTF. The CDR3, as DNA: TGCAGTGCTGCCGGGACAGGGGGTAACTATGGCTACACCTTC.

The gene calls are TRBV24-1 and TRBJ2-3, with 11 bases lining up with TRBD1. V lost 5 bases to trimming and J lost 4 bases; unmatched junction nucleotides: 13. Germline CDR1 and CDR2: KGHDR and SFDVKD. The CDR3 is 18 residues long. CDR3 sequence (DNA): TGTGCCACCAGTGTCGCAGACGGACAGGGGGCTGAGTCAGATACGCAGTATTTT. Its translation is CATSVADGQGAESDTQYF.

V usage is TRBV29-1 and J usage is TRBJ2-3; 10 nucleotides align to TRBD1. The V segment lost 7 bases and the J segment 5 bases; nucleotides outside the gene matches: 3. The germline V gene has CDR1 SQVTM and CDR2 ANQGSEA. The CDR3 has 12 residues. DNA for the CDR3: TGCAGCGCGGACAGGGGGGTAGATACGCAGTATTTT. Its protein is CSADRGVDTQYF.

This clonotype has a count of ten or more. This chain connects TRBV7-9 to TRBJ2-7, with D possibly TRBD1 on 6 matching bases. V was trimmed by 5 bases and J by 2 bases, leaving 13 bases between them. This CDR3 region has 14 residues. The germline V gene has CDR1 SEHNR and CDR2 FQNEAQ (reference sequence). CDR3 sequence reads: CASSLGTLAYEQYF. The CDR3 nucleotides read TGTGCCAGCAGCCTGGGGACACTGGCCTACGAGCAGTACTTC.

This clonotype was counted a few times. The CDR3, as DNA: TGCGCCAGCAGCCTACTCCAGGCAGATACGCAGTATTTT. Its translation: CASSLLQADTQYF. The chain is built from TRBV4-1 and TRBJ2-3; D gene unclear. The germline gives CDR1 MGHRA, CDR2 YSYEKL. The CDR3 is made up of 13 amino acids. V shed 4 bases and J shed 4 bases, with 9 bases lying between them.

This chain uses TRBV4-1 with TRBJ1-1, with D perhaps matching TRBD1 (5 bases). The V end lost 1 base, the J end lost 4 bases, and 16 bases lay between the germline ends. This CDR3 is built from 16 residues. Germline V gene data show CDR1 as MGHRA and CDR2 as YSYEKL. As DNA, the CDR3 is TGCGCCAGCAGCCAAGTCCCGACGGGGGGTTCCACTGAAGCTTTCTTT. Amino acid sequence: CASSQVPTGGSTEAFF.

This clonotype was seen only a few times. The CDR3 DNA sequence: TGTGCCAGCGGTAATCTGGGATCCTCTGGGGCCAACGTCCTGACTTTC. Its protein is CASGNLGSSGANVLTF. The chain uses TRBV7-9 and TRBJ2-6; D is unclear. This CDR3 has 16 amino acids. Germline V gives CDR1 SEHNR, CDR2 FQNEAQ (reference sequence). V lost 8 bases to trimming and J lost 0 bases, with 14 bases between them.

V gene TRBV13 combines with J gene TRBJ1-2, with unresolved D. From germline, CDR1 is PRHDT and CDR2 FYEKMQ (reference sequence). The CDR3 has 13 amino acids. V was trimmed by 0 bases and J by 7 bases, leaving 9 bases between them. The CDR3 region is CASSLGLGVGYTF. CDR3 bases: TGTGCCAGCAGCTTAGGCCTCGGGGTTGGCTACACCTTC.

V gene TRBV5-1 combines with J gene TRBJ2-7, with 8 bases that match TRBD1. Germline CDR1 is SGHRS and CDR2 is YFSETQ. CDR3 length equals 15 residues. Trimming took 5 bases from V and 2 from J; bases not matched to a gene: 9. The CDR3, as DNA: TGCGCCAGCAGGGGGGCCGGGACAGGAACCTACGAGCAGTACTTC. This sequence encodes CASRGAGTGTYEQYF.

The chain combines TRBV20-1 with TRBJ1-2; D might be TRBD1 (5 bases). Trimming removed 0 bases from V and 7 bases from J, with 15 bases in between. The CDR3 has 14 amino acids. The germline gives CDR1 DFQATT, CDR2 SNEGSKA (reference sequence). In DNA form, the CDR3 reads TGCAGTGCTAGAGATCCCAGAGGGGTTGGTGGCTACACCTTC. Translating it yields CSARDPRGVGGYTF.

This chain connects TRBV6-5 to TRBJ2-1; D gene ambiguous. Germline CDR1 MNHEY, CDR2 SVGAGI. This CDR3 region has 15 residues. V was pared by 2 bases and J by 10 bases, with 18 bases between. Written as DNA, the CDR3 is TGTGCCAGCAGTTACCGCCAACTCCTCGGTGGGGAGCAGTTCTTC. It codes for CASSYRQLLGGEQFF.

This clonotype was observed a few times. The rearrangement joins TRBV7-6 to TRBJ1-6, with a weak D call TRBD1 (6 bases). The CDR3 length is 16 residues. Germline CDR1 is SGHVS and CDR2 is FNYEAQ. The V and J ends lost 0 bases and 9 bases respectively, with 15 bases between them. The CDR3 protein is CASSLAVGQYRSPLHF. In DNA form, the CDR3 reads TGTGCCAGCAGCTTAGCCGTCGGACAGTATCGTTCACCCCTCCACTTT.

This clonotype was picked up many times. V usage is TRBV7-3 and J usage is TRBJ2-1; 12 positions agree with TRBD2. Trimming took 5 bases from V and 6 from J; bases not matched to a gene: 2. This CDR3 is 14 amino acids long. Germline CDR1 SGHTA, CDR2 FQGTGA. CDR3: CASSMGLAGNEQFF. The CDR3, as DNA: TGTGCCAGCAGCATGGGACTAGCGGGCAATGAGCAGTTCTTC. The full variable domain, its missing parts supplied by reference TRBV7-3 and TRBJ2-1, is GAGVSQTPSNKVTEKGKYVELRCDPISGHTALYWYRQSLGQGPEFLIYFQGTGAADDSGLPNDRFFAVRPEGSVSTLKIQRTERGDSAVYLCASSMGLAGNEQFFGPGTRLTVL.

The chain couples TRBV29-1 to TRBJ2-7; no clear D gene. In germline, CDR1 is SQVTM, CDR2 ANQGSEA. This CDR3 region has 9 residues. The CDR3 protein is CSVGWVPTV. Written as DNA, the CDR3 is TGCAGCGTGGGCTGGGTTCCAACCGTC.

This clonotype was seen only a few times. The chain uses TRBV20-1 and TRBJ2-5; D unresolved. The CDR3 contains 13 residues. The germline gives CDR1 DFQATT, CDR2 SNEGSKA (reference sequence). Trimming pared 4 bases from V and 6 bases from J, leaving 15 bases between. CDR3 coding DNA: TGCAGTGCTAAAGAAGGCGCCCTCAAGACCCAGTACTTC. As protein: CSAKEGALKTQYF.

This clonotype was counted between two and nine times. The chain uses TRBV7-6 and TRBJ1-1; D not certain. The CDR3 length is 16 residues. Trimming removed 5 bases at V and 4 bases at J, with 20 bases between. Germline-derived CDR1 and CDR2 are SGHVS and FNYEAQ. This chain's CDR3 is CASSLTSSPTGTEAFF. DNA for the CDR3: TGTGCCAGCAGCCTTACCAGCTCTCCTACGGGCACTGAAGCTTTCTTT.

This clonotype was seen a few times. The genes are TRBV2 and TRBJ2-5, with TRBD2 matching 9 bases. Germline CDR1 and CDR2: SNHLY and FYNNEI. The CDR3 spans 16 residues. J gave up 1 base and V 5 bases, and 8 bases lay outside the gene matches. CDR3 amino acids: CASSRKVLAGQETQYF. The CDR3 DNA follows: TGTGCCAGCAGTCGTAAAGTACTAGCGGGCCAAGAGACCCAGTACTTC.